The clone carrying this TCR beta chain was seen more than once but under ten times. Its antigen is currently unknown. The J segment lost 8 bases and the V segment lost 7 bases, leaving 12 bases of the junction unmatched. Looked up from germline, CDR1 is LNHDA and CDR2 is SQIVND (reference sequence). This CDR3 region has 15 residues. This specimen belongs to a study of shared clonotypes between healthy human individuals. Study conclusions and caveats: Relative to memory subsets, naive subsets generally showed larger estimated richness.

Splitting of CD4+ cells produced CD45RA+ naive and CD45RA-negative memory subsets. Across several immunoSEQ plates, the genomic DNA of each subset was split evenly. Here immunoSEQ multiplex PCR was the method, and the copy in TCRdb shows in-frame clones only, minus some. The top ten clones hold more than 1.5% of a sample with about 710,000 clones, 73% of them seen once. The sample taken for sequencing was memory CD4+ T cells sorted from blood. Sample subset: CD45RA-negative fraction. The V gene is TRBV19, the J gene TRBJ2-1, with 9 bases matching TRBD2. The source of this sequence is a woman under 40 in good health. The CDR3 region is CASTRGAGGHHEQFF. In DNA, the CDR3 is TGTGCCAGTACCCGAGGCGCGGGAGGGCATCATGAGCAGTTCTTC. Looking up the rest from reference TRBV19 and TRBJ2-1 gives the full variable domain: DGGITQSPKYLFRKEGQNVTLSCEQNLNHDAMYWYRQDPGQGLRLIYYSQIVNDFQKGDIAEGYSVSREKKESFPLTVTSAQKNPTAFYLCASTRGAGGHHEQFFGPGTRLTVL.